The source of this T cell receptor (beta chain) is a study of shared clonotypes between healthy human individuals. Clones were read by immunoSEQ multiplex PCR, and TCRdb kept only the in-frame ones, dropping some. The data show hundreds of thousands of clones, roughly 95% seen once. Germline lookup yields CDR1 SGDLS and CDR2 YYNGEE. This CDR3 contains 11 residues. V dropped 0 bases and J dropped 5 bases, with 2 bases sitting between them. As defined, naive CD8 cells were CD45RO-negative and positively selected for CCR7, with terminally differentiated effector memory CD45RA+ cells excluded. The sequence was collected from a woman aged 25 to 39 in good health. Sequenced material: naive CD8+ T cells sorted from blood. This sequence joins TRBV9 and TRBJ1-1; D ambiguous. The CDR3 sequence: CASSVVTEAFF. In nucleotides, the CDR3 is TGTGCCAGCAGCGTAGTAACTGAAGCTTTCTTT.